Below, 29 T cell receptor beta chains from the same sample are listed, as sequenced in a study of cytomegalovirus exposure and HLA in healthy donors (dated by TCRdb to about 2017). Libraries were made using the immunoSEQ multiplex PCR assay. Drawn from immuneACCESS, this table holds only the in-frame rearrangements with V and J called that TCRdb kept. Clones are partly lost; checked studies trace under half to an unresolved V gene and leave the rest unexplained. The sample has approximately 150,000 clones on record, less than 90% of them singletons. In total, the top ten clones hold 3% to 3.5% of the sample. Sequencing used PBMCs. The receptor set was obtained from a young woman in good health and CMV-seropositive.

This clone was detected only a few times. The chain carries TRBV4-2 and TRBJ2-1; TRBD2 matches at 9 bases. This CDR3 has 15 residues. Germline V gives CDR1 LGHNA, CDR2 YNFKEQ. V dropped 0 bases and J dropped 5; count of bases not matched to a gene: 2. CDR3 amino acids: CASSQEREGHNEQFF. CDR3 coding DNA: TGTGCCAGCAGCCAAGAGCGGGAGGGCCACAATGAGCAGTTCTTC.

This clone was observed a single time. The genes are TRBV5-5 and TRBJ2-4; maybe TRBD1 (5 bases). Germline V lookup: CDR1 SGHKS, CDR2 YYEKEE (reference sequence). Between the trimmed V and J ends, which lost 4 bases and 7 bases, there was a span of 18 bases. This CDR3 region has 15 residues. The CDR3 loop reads CASSLLPTEYNIQYF. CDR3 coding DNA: TGTGCCAGCAGCCTACTACCGACAGAGTACAACATTCAGTACTTC. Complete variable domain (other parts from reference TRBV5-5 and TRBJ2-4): DAGVTQSPTHLIKTRGQQVTLRCSPISGHKSVSWYQQVLGQGPQFIFQYYEKEERGRGNFPDRFSARQFPNYSSELNVNALLLGDSALYLCASSLLPTEYNIQYFGAGTRLSVL.

The CDR3: CASTDGGPGETQYF. CDR3 DNA sequence: TGTGCCAGCACGGATGGAGGGCCGGGAGAGACCCAGTACTTC. V usage is TRBV2 and J usage is TRBJ2-5; tentatively, D is TRBD2 (6 bases). Trimming stripped 7 bases from V and 4 bases from J, with 16 bases between. CDR1 and CDR2 (germline): SNHLY, FYNNEI. The CDR3 runs 14 residues.

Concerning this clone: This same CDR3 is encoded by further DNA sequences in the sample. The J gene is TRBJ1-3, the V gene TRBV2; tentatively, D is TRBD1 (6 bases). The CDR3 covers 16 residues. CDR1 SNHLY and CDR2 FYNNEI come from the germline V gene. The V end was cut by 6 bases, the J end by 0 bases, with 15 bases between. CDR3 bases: TGTGCCAGCAGCGATCTTGGACAGAGCTCTGGAAACACCATATATTTT. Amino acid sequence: CASSDLGQSSGNTIYF.

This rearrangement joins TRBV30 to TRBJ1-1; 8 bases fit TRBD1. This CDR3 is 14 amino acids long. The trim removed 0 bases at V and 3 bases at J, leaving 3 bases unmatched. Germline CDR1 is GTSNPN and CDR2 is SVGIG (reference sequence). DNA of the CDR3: TGTGCCTGGAGTGTAACAGGGGGGGACACTGAAGCTTTCTTT. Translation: CAWSVTGGDTEAFF.

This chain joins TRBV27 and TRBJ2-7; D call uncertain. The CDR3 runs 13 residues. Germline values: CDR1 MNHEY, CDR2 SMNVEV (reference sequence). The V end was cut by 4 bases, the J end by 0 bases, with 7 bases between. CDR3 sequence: CASSSPVSYEQYF. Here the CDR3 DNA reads TGTGCCAGCAGTTCGCCGGTCTCCTACGAGCAGTACTTC.

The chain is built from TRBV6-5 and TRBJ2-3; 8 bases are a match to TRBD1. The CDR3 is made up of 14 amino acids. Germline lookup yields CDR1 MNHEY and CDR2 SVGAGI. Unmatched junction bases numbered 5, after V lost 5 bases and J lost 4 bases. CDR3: CASSKDRVSDTQYF. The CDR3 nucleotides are TGTGCCAGCAGTAAGGACAGGGTATCAGATACGCAGTATTTT.

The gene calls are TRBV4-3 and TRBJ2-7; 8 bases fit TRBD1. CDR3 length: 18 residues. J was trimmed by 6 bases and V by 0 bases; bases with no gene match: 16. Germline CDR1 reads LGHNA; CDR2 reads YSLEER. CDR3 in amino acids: CASSQDWAGGAGRLEQYF. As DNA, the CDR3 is TGCGCCAGCAGCCAAGATTGGGCAGGGGGCGCGGGTAGACTCGAGCAGTACTTC.

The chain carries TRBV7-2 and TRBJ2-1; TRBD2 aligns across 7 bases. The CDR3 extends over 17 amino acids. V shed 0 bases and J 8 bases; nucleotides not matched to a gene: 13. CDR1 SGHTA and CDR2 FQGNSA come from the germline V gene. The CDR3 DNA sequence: TGTGCCAGCAGCTTAGCGCTAATGATAGCGGGCGTTGATGAGCAGTTCTTC. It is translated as CASSLALMIAGVDEQFF.

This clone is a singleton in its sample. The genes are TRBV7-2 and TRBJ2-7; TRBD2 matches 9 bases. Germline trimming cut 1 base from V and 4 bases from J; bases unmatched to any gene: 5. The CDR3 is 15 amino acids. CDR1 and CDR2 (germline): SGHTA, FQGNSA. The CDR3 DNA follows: TGTGCCAGCAGCTTAGTTCCTAGCGGGGCTTACGAGCAGTACTTC. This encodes CASSLVPSGAYEQYF.

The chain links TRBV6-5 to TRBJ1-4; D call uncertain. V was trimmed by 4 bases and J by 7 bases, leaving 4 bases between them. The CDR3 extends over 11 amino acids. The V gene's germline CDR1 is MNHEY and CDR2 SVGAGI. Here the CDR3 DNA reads TGTGCCAGCAGTTCGGGTGAAAAACTGTTTTTT. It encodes CASSSGEKLFF.

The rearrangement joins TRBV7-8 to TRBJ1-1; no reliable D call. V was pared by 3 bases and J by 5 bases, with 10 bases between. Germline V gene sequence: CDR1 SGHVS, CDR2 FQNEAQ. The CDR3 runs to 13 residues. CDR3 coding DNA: TGTGCCAGCAGCTTGGTACCGGGGACTGAAGCTTTCTTT. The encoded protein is CASSLVPGTEAFF. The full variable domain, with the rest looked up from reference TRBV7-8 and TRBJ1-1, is GAGVSQSPRYKVAKRGQDVALRCDPISGHVSLFWYQQALGQGPEFLTYFQNEAQLDKSGLPSDRFFAERPEGSVSTLKIQRTQQEDSAVYLCASSLVPGTEAFFGQGTRLTVV.

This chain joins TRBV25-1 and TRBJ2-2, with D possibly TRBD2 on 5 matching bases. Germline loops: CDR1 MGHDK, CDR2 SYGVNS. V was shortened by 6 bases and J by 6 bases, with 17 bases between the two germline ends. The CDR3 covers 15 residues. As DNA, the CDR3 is TGTGCCAGCAGGGACGAGGGATTGAGAGCCGGGGAGCTGTTTTTT. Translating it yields CASRDEGLRAGELFF.

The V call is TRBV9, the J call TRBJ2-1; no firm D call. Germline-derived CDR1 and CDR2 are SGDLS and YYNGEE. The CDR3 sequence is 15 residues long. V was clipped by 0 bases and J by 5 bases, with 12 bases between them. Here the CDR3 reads CASSVAPSRDNEQFF. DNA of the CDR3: TGTGCCAGCAGCGTAGCCCCTTCGCGCGACAATGAGCAGTTCTTC.

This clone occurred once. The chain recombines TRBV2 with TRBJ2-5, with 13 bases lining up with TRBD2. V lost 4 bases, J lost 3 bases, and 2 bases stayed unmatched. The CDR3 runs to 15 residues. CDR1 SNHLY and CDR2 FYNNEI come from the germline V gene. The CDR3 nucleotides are TGTGCCAGCAGTGCGGGACTAGCGGGAAAAGAGACCCAGTACTTC. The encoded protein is CASSAGLAGKETQYF.

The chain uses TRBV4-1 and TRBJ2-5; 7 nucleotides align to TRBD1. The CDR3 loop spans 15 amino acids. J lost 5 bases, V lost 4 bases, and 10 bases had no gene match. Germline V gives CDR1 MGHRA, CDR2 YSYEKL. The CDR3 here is CASSRDQGESETQYF. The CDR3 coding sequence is TGCGCCAGCAGCCGAGATCAGGGGGAGTCGGAGACCCAGTACTTC.

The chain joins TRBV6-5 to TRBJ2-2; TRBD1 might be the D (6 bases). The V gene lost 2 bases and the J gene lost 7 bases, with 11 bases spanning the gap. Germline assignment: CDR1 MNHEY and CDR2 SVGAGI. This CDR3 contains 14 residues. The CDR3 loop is CASSYGQGRGELFF. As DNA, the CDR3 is TGTGCCAGCAGTTACGGGCAGGGGCGCGGGGAGCTGTTTTTT.

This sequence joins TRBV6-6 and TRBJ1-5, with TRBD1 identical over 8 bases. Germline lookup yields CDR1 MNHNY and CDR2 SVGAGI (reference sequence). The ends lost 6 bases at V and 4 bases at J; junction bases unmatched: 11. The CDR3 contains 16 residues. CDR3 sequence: CASSPLNRGENQPQHF. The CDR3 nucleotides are TGTGCCAGCAGCCCTCTCAACAGGGGGGAGAATCAGCCCCAGCATTTT.

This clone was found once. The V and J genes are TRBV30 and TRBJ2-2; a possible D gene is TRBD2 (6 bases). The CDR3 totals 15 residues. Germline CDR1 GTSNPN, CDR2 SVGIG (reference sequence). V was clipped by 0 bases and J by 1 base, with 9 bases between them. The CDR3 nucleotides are TGTGCCTGGAGTGTACCCGGGGGGAACACCGGGGAGCTGTTTTTT. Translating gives CAWSVPGGNTGELFF.

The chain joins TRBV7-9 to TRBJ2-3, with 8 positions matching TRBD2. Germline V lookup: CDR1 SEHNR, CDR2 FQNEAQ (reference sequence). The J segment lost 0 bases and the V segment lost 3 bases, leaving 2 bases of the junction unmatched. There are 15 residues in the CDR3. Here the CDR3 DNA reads TGTGCCAGCAGCTTTCCTAGCGGGAGCACAGATACGCAGTATTTT. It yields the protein CASSFPSGSTDTQYF.

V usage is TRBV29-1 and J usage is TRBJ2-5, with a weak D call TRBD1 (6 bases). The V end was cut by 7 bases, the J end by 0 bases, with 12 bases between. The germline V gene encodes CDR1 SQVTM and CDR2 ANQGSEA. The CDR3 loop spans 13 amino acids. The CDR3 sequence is CSAKDRNQETQYF. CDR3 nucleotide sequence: TGCAGCGCAAAGGACAGAAACCAAGAGACCCAGTACTTC.

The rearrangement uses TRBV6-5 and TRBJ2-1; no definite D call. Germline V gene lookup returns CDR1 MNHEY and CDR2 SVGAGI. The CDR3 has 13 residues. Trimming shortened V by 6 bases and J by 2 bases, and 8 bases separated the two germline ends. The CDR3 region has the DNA TGTGCCAGCAGCTTTGGGCCCTACAATGAGCAGTTCTTC. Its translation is CASSFGPYNEQFF.

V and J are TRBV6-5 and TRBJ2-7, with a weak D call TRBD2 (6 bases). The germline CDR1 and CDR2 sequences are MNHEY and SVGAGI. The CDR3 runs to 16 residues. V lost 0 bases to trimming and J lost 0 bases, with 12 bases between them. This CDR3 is CASSYSTGTPSYEQYF. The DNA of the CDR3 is TGTGCCAGCAGTTACTCTACCGGGACTCCCTCCTACGAGCAGTACTTC.

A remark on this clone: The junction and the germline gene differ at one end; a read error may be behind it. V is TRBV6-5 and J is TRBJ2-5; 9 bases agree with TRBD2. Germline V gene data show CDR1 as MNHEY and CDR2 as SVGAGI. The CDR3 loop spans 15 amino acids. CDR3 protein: CASSPTSGGQETQYF. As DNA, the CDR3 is TGTGCCAGCAGTCCGACTAGCGGAGGGCAAGAAACCCAGTACTTC.

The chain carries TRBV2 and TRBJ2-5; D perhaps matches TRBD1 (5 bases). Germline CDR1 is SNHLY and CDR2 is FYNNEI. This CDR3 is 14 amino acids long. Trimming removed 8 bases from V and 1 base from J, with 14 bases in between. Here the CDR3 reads CASGRGQTQETQYF. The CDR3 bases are TGTGCCAGCGGCCGAGGACAAACCCAAGAGACCCAGTACTTC.

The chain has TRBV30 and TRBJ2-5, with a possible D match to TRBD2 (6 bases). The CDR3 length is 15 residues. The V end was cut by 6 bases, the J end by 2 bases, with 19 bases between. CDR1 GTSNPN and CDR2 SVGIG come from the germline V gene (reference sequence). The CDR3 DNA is TGTGCCTGCCACGGGGGACTTTACCAGCAAGAGACCCAGTACTTC. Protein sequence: CACHGGLYQQETQYF.

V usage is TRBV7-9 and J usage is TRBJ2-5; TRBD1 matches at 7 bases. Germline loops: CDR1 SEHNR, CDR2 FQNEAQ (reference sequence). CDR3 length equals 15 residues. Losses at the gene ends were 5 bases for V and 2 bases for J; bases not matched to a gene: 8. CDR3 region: CASSAGDRLQETQYF. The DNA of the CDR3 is TGTGCCAGCAGCGCCGGGGACAGACTTCAAGAGACCCAGTACTTC.

DNA of the CDR3: TGTGCCAGCAGCTTTGATTCCCGCGGCCGCGAGTACACCGGGGAGCTGTTTTTT. This translates into CASSFDSRGREYTGELFF. The chain couples TRBV7-2 to TRBJ2-2, with D hard to call. The CDR3 has 18 amino acids. CDR1 and CDR2 from the germline V gene are SGHTA and FQGNSA. With 3 bases removed from V and 3 bases from J, the gap between germline ends came to 20 bases.

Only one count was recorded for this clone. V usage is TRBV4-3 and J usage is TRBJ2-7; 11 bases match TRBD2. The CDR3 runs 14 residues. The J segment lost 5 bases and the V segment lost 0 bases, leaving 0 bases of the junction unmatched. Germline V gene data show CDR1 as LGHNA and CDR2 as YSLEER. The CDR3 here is CASSQELAGDEQYF. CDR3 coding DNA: TGCGCCAGCAGCCAAGAACTAGCGGGAGACGAGCAGTACTTC.